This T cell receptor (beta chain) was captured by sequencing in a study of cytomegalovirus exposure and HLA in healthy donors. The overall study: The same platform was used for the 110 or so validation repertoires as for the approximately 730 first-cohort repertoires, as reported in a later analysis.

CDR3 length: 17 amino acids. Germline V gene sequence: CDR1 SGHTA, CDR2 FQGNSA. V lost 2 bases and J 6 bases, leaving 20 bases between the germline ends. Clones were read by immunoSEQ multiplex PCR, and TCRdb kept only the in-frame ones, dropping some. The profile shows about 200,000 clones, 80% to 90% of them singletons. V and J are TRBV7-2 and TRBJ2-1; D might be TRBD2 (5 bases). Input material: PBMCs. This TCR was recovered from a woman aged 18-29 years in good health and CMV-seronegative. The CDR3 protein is CASSLRVVGMWGNEQFF. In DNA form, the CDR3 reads TGTGCCAGCAGCTTAAGGGTGGTCGGGATGTGGGGCAATGAGCAGTTCTTC.